This T cell receptor beta chain was retrieved from a study of blood T cell repertoires in COVID-19. Study in general: The United States, Italy and Spain supplied acute and convalescent COVID-19 samples.

CDR1 SGHNT and CDR2 YYREEE come from the germline V gene (reference sequence). CDR3 size: 14 residues. The V gene lost 0 bases and the J gene lost 4 bases, with 9 bases spanning the gap. TCRdb's copy holds only in-frame clones and misses some; the assay was immunoSEQ multiplex PCR. This table holds about 200,000 clones, about 82% found once. The age range of participants was about 18 to 90 years, with residence in fewer than 25 US areas. This TCR was recovered from a man aged 35 to 55 with acute COVID-19. The sample taken for sequencing was PBMCs or T cells enriched from blood (not recorded which). The gene calls are TRBV5-4 and TRBJ2-3, with D perhaps matching TRBD2 (6 bases). The CDR3 bases are TGTGCCAGCAGCTTGGGAAGGGAGGCAGATACGCAGTATTTT. This codes for CASSLGREADTQYF.